This TCR beta chain derives from a study of T cell responses to AZD1222 COVID-19 vaccine. Note on this clone: The antigen remains unidentified.

Study findings and constraints: No day 14 peak samples; only post-peak repertoires were characterized. CD4 TCRs covered the whole spike, strongest at regions 160-218 and 743-854. It was only a handful of AZD1222 recipients who were seropositive at baseline.

The method was immunoSEQ multiplex PCR; TCRdb's version includes in-frame clones alone and lacks a portion of them. The data hold about 120,000 clones, with 85% to 90% observed a single time. Germline CDR1 SGHNT, CDR2 YENEEA. V lost 5 bases to trimming and J lost 0 bases, with 13 bases between them. CDR3 length: 15 residues. This chain uses TRBV11-3 with TRBJ1-1; D unclear. Here the sequenced sample was peripheral blood, taken 28 days after the second AZD1222 dose. The receptor's source is an adult who received the AZD1222 COVID-19 vaccine. CDR3 sequence (DNA): TGTGCCAGCAGCCATGACGGACGGCTGAACACTGAAGCTTTCTTT. It encodes CASSHDGRLNTEAFF.